This T cell receptor (beta chain) was retrieved from a study of siplizumab effects on memory and regulatory T cells. TCRdb's copy holds only in-frame clones and misses some; the assay was immunoSEQ multiplex PCR. The data hold some 81,000 clones, with approximately 95% observed a single time. The CDR3 spans 18 residues. V trimming: 5 bases; J trimming: 0 bases; junction bases outside the gene matches: 9. Germline V CDR1 and CDR2: SGHAT, FQNNGV. The TCR comes from a human donor in good health. The sample was CD8+ T cells sorted from blood. V usage is TRBV11-2 and J usage is TRBJ2-6; 8 bases line up with TRBD1. The DNA for the CDR3 is TGTGCCAGCAGCATAGGGACAGGTGCCTACTCTGGGGCCAACGTCCTGACTTTC. This encodes CASSIGTGAYSGANVLTF.